The source of this T cell receptor (beta chain) is a study of molecular identifiers for immune sequencing clone quantification. The use of previously described methods and listed TCR primers produced the bulk TCR libraries. TCRdb called the PCR reads again in MiXCR, with one record for every CDR3 protein. The sample includes some 580,000 distinct CDR3 sequences, 25% of them seen just once. Notes on the study in general: Detection of one spiked Jurkat cell's TCR RNA reportedly worked in around 1 million naive cells.

As to this clonotype: Its antigen remains unknown.

Germline loops: CDR1 SGDLS, CDR2 YYNGEE. V was shortened by 0 bases and J by 5 bases, with 15 bases between the two germline ends. The CDR3 consists of 15 residues. This receptor was taken from a human donor in good health. Some libraries in this study had Jurkat cell RNA spiked in. The chain employs TRBV9 and TRBJ2-7; D call uncertain. Sample: naive CD8+ T cells from blood, with Jurkat cell RNA spiked in. Subset given: FACS-sorted CD8+CD4-CCR7+CD45RA+ naive T cells. The CDR3 DNA is TGTGCCAGCAGCGTAGGGAGAGAAGTTATGGACGAGCAGTACTTC. Its translation: CASSVGREVMDEQYF.